A selection of T cell receptor beta chains follows, all from one sample in a study of blood T cells in healthy people across ages. MiXCR, run by TCRdb on the 5' RACE reads, gives a single entry per CDR3 protein. In the table there are approximately 730,000 distinct CDR3 sequences, roughly 50% of which are singletons. Specimen: blood. Every receptor here comes from a man aged 80 or over in good health. The CDR3 runs from the conserved cysteine through the conserved F or W. D genes are given only for firm matches. The size field is filled for only some rows; it gives once, few, many or a size class.

V	D	size	length	J	DNA	CDR3
TRBV9	-	few	16	TRBJ2-4	TGTGCCAGCAGCAACCCGATAGCCAATGCCAAAAACATTCAGTACTTC	CASSNPIANAKNIQYF
TRBV20-1	-	once	12	TRBJ2-7	TGCAGTGCTAGAAGGGATAACTACGAGAAGTACTTC	CSARRDNYEKYF
TRBV7-2	-	-	13	TRBJ2-1	TGTGCCAGCAGCCTTACTAGTAACAATGAGCAGTTCTTC	CASSLTSNNEQFF
TRBV18	TRBD2	-	18	TRBJ2-7	TGTGCCAGCTCACCAACGTATCGGTTAGCGGGAGGTTCCTACGAGCAGTACTTC	CASSPTYRLAGGSYEQYF
TRBV7-9	-	few	13	TRBJ1-2	TGTGCCAGCAGCTTAGAGGCTTTCTATGGCTACACCTTC	CASSLEAFYGYTF
TRBV5-1	-	few	14	TRBJ2-7	TGCGCCAGCAGCTTGGGTTCAGGGGCAATCGAGCAGTACTTC	CASSLGSGAIEQYF
TRBV20-1	TRBD1	-	14	TRBJ2-5	TGCAGTGCTGAGATGGGGACAGGGAGTGAGACCCAGTACTTC	CSAEMGTGSETQYF
TRBV12-3/TRBV12-4	TRBD1	-	15	TRBJ2-7	TGTGCCAGCAGTTTGGCCAGGGGGCAGAGTTACGAGCAGTACTTC	CASSLARGQSYEQYF
TRBV24-1	-	-	13	TRBJ2-1	TGTGCCACCAGTGATGGTCCAAGAGGCGAGCAGTTCTTC	CATSDGPRGEQFF
TRBV10-2	-	-	13	TRBJ2-3	TGCGCCACTGGGACGCCCATGGTGGGTACGCAGTATTTT	CATGTPMVGTQYF
TRBV12-3/TRBV12-4	TRBD1	-	19	TRBJ2-7	TGTGCCAGCAGTTCCACCCCGGGACAGGGGAGTAAAGGGACCTACGAGCAGTACTTC	CASSSTPGQGSKGTYEQYF
TRBV2	-	-	14	TRBJ2-7	TGTGCCAGCAGTGAGGTGAGGGGTCTCCACGAGCAGTACTTC	CASSEVRGLHEQYF
TRBV28	TRBD2	-	19	TRBJ2-1	TGTGCCAGCAGTTTAATTAGACTGAGCGGGAGCCCCGGGCTTGATGAGCAGTTCTTC	CASSLIRLSGSPGLDEQFF
TRBV29-1	-	few	14	TRBJ2-1	TGCAGCGCATCGGGAGTCGGTGGGGTCAATGAGCAGTTCTTC	CSASGVGGVNEQFF
TRBV20-1	-	-	15	TRBJ2-7	TGCAGTGCTAGAGGTATGGCTAGCGCTGCCTACGAGCAGTACTTC	CSARGMASAAYEQYF
TRBV28	TRBD2	once	15	TRBJ2-1	TGTGCCAGCAGTTTATATATGCTAGCGGGAGGGGAGCAGTTCTTC	CASSLYMLAGGEQFF
TRBV29-1	-	few	12	TRBJ1-1	TGCAGCGTCGGACATATGAACACTGAAGCTTTCTTT	CSVGHMNTEAFF
TRBV2	TRBD1	-	13	TRBJ2-1	TGTGCCAGCAGGCGACAGGGGCGCGATGAGCAGTTCTTC	CASRRQGRDEQFF
TRBV6-5	TRBD2	-	15	TRBJ2-7	TGTGCCAGCAGTTACGCTAGGCTAGCGGCATACGAGCAGTACTTC	CASSYARLAAYEQYF
TRBV6-6	TRBD2	-	16	TRBJ2-5	TGTGCCAGCAGACCTAGGACTAGCGGGGGTTGGGAGACCCAGTACTTC	CASRPRTSGGWETQYF
TRBV7-9	-	few	14	TRBJ1-5	TGTGCCAGCTCTCGGGGGGATGACAATCAGCCCCAGCATTTT	CASSRGDDNQPQHF
TRBV5-5	TRBD1	-	13	TRBJ1-2	TGTGCCAGCAGCTGGGGACAGGCGTATGGCTACACCTTC	CASSWGQAYGYTF
TRBV7-2	-	few	13	TRBJ1-6	TGTGCCAGCAGCTTAAGGATGAATTCACCCCTCCACTTT	CASSLRMNSPLHF
TRBV29-1	-	few	13	TRBJ2-5	TGCAGCGTTGATTTACATTTCGGGGAGACCCAGTACTTC	CSVDLHFGETQYF
TRBV15	-	-	17	TRBJ2-1	TGTGCCACCAGCAGCAAGCCCTGGGAGACTTCCTACAATGAGCAGTTCTTC	CATSSKPWETSYNEQFF
TRBV7-9	-	-	16	TRBJ2-5	TGTGCCAGCAGTCAGGTCCTTAGAGGGGCACAAGAGACCCAGTACTTC	CASSQVLRGAQETQYF
TRBV6-5	TRBD2	few	14	TRBJ2-1	TGTGCCAGCAGTTACTCGGCGGGAGACAATGAGCAGTTCTTC	CASSYSAGDNEQFF
TRBV5-1	TRBD1	few	14	TRBJ2-7	TGCGCCAGCAGGAAGACAGGGACCTCCTACGAGCAGTACTTC	CASRKTGTSYEQYF
TRBV24-1	-	-	15	TRBJ2-1	TGTGCCACCAGTGACCGCGGCCCAGGGGCCAATGAGCAGTTCTTC	CATSDRGPGANEQFF
TRBV7-9	-	few	13	TRBJ2-7	TGTGCCAGCAGCTTAGCTTACAGCGCCGAGCAGTACTTC	CASSLAYSAEQYF
TRBV29-1	-	few	12	TRBJ1-2	TGCACCTATGCGACAGCCGATTATGGCTACACCTTC	CTYATADYGYTF
TRBV28	-	-	15	TRBJ2-4	TGTGCCAGCAGAGACCCTCAGGGCGCCAAAAACATTCAGTACTTC	CASRDPQGAKNIQYF
TRBV10-1	-	few	15	TRBJ1-6	TGCGCCACCCAGACCGAAGACCTTAGGGATTCACCCCTCCACTTT	CATQTEDLRDSPLHF
TRBV5-1	-	-	14	TRBJ2-7	TGCGCCAGCAGCTTTGAAATGGGTTCCTACGAGCAGTACTTC	CASSFEMGSYEQYF
TRBV5-1	-	-	17	TRBJ2-1	TGCGCCAGCAGCTTGGTCCCCACGAGCGGTAACTACAATGAGCAGTTCTTC	CASSLVPTSGNYNEQFF
TRBV11-2	-	few	14	TRBJ2-7	TGTGCCAGCAGCCAGGACCCCGGGACCTACGAGCAGTACTTC	CASSQDPGTYEQYF
TRBV20-1	TRBD1	-	14	TRBJ2-3	TGCAGTGCTCTAGACAGGGGTAGCACAGATACGCAGTATTTT	CSALDRGSTDTQYF
TRBV4-1	TRBD2	-	16	TRBJ2-7	TGCGCCAGCAGCCAAGGGTTACTAGCGGGAAAGTACGAGCAGTACTTC	CASSQGLLAGKYEQYF
TRBV12-3/TRBV12-4	TRBD2	-	16	TRBJ2-1	TGTGCCAGCAGTTTATTGGGACTACTATCCTACAATGAGCAGTTCTTC	CASSLLGLLSYNEQFF
TRBV7-3	-	few	13	TRBJ2-1	TGTGCCAGCAGCCCGGGACGGAACAATGAGCAGTTCTTC	CASSPGRNNEQFF
TRBV20-1	-	few	14	TRBJ2-5	TGCAGTGCTGTGACAGGCCGAGCTCGAGAGACCCAGTACTTC	CSAVTGRARETQYF
TRBV28	TRBD2	-	20	TRBJ2-7	TGTGCCAGCAGTTTATCCCTTATCAGTAGCGGGAGGGGATACTCCTACGAGCAGTACTTC	CASSLSLISSGRGYSYEQYF
TRBV6-6	-	-	15	TRBJ1-1	-	CASSSSDGKNTEAFF
TRBV6-6	TRBD1	-	14	TRBJ2-7	TGTGCCACAAAAAAGGGACAGGGAAGTCCTGAGCAGTACTTC	CATKKGQGSPEQYF
TRBV14	TRBD2	-	17	TRBJ2-1	TGTGCCAGCAGCCAAGATTTTGGCGGGAGGGCCAGGGGGGAGCAGTTCTTC	CASSQDFGGRARGEQFF
TRBV15	-	-	16	TRBJ2-5	TGTGCCACCAGCAGAGGACGGGACCGAACTCAAGAGACCCAGTACTTC	CATSRGRDRTQETQYF
TRBV29-1	-	-	13	TRBJ1-1	TGCAGCTCGTGCCGGGGTGTCGGTACTGAAGCTTTCTTT	CSSCRGVGTEAFF
TRBV20-1	TRBD1	-	14	TRBJ2-7	TGCAGTGCTAGCGACAGGGTGAGCTCCTACGAGCAGTACTTC	CSASDRVSSYEQYF
TRBV20-1	TRBD1	-	16	TRBJ1-1	TGCAGTGCTAGAGTATTCGGCACAGGGGATTTTTCGGAAGCTTTCTTT	CSARVFGTGDFSEAFF
TRBV12-3/TRBV12-4	-	-	15	TRBJ2-1	TGTGCCAGCAGTTTAGGGTCAGGAACTAACAATGAGCAGTTCTTC	CASSLGSGTNNEQFF
TRBV2	-	few	15	TRBJ2-1	TGTGCCAGCAGTTACCAGATGCTCTCCTACAATGAGCAGTTCTTC	CASSYQMLSYNEQFF